This TCR beta chain was found in a study of blood T cell repertoires in COVID-19. Assay: immunoSEQ multiplex PCR; the TCRdb copy retains only in-frame clones and omits some. The sample lists 150,000 to 200,000 clones; less than 90% were seen once. This clone was found once. The V gene end was trimmed by 1 base and the J gene end by 4 bases; junction bases not matched to a gene: 1. This CDR3 comprises 15 residues. CDR1 is SEHNR, CDR2 FQNEAQ, per germline (reference sequence). The chain carries TRBV7-9 and TRBJ2-1; 10 bases fit TRBD2. Sequencing was performed on peripheral blood. The TCR was taken from a man between 60 and 70 years old with acute or convalescent COVID-19. The CDR3 sequence: CASSLGTSGYNEQFF. For the CDR3, the DNA is TGTGCCAGCAGCTTAGGGACTAGCGGTTACAATGAGCAGTTCTTC.